This T cell receptor beta chain was sequenced during a study of CD4+ T cells in melanoma. The study's findings and limits: A reported correlation linked neoantigen-specific CD4+ T cells to CD8+, macrophage and B cell function. Neoantigen-specific CD4+ T cells in melanoma reportedly had diverse differentiation states.

A word on this clone: Its target is not known.

Clones were sequenced by immunoSEQ multiplex PCR, and TCRdb holds only the in-frame ones, with some missing. The table has some 120,000 clones, 92% seen once. Germline V gene data show CDR1 as MDHEN and CDR2 as SYDVKM. The CDR3 contains 16 residues. Trimming cost V 6 bases and J 6 bases, with 21 bases left between them. This clonotype was obtained from a human donor with melanoma. Source material: peripheral blood. The chain recombines TRBV28 with TRBJ1-5; D might be TRBD1 (6 bases). CDR3: CASRFHSGVEGQPQHF. The CDR3 DNA reads TGTGCCAGCAGATTTCACTCAGGGGTTGAGGGTCAGCCCCAGCATTTT.